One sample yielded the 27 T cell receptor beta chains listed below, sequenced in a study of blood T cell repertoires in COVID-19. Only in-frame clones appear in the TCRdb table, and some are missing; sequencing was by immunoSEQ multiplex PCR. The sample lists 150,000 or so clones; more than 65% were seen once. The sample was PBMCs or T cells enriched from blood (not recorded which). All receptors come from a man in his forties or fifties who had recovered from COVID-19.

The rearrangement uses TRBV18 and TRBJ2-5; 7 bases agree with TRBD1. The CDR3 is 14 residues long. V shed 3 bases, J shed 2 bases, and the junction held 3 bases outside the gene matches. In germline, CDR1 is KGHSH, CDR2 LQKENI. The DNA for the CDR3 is TGTGCCAGCTCACCCAGGACAGGACAAGAGACCCAGTACTTC. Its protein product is CASSPRTGQETQYF.

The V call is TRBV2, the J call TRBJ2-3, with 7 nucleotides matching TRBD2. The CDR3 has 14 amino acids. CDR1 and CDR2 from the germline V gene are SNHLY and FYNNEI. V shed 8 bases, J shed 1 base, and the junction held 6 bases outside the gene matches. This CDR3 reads CASGGDGGTDTQYF. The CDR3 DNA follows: TGTGCCAGCGGGGGGGACGGAGGCACAGATACGCAGTATTTT.

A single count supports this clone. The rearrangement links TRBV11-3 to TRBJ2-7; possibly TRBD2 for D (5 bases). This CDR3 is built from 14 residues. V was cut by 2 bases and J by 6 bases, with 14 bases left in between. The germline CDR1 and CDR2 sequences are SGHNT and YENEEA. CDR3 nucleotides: TGTGCCAGCAGCTTAAAGGCGGGTTTGGGCGAGCAGTACTTC. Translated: CASSLKAGLGEQYF.

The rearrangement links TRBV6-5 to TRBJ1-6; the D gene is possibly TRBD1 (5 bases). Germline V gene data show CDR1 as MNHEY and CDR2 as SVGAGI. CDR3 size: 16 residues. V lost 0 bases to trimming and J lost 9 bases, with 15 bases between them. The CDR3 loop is CASSYSWIQGVSPLHF. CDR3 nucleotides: TGTGCCAGCAGTTACTCGTGGATTCAAGGGGTTTCACCCCTCCACTTT.

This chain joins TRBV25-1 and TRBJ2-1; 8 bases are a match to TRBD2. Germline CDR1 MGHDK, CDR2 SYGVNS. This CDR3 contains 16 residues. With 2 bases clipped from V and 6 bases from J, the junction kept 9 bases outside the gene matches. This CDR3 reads CASSEAETSVFNEQFF. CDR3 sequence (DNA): TGTGCCAGCAGTGAAGCGGAGACTAGCGTATTCAATGAGCAGTTCTTC.

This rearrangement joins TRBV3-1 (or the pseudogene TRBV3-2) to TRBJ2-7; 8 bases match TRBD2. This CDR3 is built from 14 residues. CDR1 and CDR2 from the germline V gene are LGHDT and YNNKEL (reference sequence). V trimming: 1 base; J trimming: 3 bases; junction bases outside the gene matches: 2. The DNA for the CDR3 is TGTGCCAGCAGCCAAGGGACTAGCAACTACGAGCAGTACTTC. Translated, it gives CASSQGTSNYEQYF.

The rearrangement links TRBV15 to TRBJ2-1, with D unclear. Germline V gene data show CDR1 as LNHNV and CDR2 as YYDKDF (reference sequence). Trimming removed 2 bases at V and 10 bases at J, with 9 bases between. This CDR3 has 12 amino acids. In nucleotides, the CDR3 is TGTGCCACCAGCAGACTAGTTGGGGAGCAGTTCTTC. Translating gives CATSRLVGEQFF. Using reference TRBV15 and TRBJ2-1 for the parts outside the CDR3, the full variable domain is DAMVIQNPRYQVTQFGKPVTLSCSQTLNHNVMYWYQQKSSQAPKLLFHYYDKDFNNEADTPDNFQSRRPNTSFCFLDIRSPGLGDTAMYLCATSRLVGEQFFGPGTRLTVL.

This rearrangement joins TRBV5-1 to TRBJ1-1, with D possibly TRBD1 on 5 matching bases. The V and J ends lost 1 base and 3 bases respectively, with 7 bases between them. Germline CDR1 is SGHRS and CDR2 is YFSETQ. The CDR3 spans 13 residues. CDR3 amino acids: CASSLLGDTEAFF. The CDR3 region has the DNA TGCGCCAGCAGCTTGTTAGGGGACACTGAAGCTTTCTTT.

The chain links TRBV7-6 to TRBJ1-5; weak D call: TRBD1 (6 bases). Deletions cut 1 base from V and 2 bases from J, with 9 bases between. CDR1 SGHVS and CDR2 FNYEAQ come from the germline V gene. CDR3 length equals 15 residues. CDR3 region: CASSLVSGGNQPQHF. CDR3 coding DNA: TGTGCCAGCAGCTTAGTGTCAGGGGGCAATCAGCCCCAGCATTTT.

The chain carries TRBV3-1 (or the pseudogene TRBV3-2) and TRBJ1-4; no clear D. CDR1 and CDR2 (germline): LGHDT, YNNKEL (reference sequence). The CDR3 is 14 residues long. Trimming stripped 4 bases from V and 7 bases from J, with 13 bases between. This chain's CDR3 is CASSPLSSREKLFF. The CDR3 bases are TGTGCCAGCAGCCCGCTGAGTTCTCGTGAAAAACTGTTTTTT.

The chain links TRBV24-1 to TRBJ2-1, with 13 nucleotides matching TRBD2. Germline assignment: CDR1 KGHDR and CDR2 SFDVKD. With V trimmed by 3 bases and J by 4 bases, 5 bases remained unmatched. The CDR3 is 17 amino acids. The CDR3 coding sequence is TGTGCCACCAGTGATCGGACTAGCGGGAGTACGTACAATGAGCAGTTCTTC. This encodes CATSDRTSGSTYNEQFF.

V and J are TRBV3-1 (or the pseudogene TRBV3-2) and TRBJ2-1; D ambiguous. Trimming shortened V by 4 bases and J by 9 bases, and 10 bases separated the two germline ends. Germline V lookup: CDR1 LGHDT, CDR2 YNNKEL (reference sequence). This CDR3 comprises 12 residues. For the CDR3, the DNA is TGTGCCAGCAGCCTCCTCTTTGTTGAGCAGTTCTTC. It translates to CASSLLFVEQFF.

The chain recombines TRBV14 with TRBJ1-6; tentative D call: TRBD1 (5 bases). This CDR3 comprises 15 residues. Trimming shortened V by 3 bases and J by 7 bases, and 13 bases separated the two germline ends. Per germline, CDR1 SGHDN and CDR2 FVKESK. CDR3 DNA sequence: TGTGCCAGCAGCCAGGCCCAGGGAGGGAATTCACCCCTCCACTTT. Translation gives CASSQAQGGNSPLHF.

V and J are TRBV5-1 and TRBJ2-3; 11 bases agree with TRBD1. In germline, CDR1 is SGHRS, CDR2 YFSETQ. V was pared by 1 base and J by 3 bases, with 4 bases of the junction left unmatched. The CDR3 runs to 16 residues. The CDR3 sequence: CASSLLGQGATDTQYF. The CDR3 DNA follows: TGCGCCAGCAGCTTGCTCGGACAGGGGGCAACAGATACGCAGTATTTT.

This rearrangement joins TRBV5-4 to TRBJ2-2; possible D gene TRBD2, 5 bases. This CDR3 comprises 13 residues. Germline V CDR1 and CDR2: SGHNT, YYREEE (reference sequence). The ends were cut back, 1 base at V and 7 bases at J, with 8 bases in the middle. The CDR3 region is CASSLPGSGELFF. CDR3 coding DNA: TGTGCCAGCAGCTTGCCGGGGAGCGGGGAGCTGTTTTTT.

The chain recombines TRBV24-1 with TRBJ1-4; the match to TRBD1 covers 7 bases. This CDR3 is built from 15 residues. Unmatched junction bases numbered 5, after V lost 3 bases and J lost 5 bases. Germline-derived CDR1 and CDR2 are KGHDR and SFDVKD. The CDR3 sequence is CATSDPGTENEKLFF. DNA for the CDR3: TGTGCCACCAGTGATCCCGGGACAGAAAATGAAAAACTGTTTTTT.

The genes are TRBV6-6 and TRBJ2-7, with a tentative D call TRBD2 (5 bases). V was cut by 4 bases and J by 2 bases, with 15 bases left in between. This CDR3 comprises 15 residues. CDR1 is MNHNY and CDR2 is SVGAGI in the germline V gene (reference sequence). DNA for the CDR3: TGTGCCAGCAGTTCTCCGGGATCGGGGACCTACGAGCAGTACTTC. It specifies CASSSPGSGTYEQYF.

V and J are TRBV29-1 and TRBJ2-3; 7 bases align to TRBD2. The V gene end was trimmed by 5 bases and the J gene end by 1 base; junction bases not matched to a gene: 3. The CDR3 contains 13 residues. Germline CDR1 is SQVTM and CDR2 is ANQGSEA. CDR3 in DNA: TGCAGCGTTCGGACTAGAGGCACAGATACGCAGTATTTT. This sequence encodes CSVRTRGTDTQYF.

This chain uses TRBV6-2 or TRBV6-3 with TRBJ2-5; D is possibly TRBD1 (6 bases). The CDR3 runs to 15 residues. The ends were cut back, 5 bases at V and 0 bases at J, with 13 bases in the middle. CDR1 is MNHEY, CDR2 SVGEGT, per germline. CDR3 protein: CASSGRDTDQETQYF. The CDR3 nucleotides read TGTGCCAGCAGTGGCCGGGACACAGACCAAGAGACCCAGTACTTC.

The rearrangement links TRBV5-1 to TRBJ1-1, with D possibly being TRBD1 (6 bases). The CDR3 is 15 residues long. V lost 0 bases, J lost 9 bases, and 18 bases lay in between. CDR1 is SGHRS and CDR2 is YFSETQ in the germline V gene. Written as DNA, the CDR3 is TGCGCCAGCAGCTTGGGGGACATTCTTGTATCGCAAGCTTTCTTT. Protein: CASSLGDILVSQAFF. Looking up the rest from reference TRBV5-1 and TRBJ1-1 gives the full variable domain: KAGVTQTPRYLIKTRGQQVTLSCSPISGHRSVSWYQQTPGQGLQFLFEYFSETQRNKGNFPGRFSGRQFSNSRSEMNVSTLELGDSALYLCASSLGDILVSQAFFGQGTRLTVV.

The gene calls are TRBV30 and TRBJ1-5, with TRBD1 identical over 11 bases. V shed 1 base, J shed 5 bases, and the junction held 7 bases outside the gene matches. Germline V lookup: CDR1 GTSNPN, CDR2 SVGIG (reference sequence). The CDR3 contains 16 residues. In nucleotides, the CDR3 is TGTGCCTGGAGTGACCGCGGACAGGGGGCATATCAGCCCCAGCATTTT. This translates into CAWSDRGQGAYQPQHF.

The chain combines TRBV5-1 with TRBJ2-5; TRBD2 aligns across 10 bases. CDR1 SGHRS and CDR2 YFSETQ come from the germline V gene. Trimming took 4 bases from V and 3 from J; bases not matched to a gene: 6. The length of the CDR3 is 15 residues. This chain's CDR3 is CASSPGLADKETQYF. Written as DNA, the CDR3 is TGCGCCAGCAGCCCCGGACTAGCGGATAAAGAGACCCAGTACTTC.

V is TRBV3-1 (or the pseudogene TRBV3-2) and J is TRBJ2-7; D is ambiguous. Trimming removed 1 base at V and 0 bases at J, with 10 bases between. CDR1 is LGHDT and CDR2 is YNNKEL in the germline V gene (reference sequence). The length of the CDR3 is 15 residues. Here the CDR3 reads CASSQGPMSSYEQYF. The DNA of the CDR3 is TGTGCCAGCAGCCAAGGTCCGATGAGCTCCTACGAGCAGTACTTC.

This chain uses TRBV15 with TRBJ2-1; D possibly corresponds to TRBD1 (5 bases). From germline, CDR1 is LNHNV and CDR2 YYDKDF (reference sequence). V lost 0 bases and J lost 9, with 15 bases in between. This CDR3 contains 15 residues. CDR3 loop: CATSRDRQGSGEQFF. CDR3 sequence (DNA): TGTGCCACCAGCAGAGATAGGCAGGGCTCCGGTGAGCAGTTCTTC.

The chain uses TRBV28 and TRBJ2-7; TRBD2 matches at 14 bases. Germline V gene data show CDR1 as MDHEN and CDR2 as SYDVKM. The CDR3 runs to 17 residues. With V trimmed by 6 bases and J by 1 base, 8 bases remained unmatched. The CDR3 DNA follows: TGTGCCAGCAGCACCGAGGGACTAGCGGGAGTTTCCTACGAGCAGTACTTC. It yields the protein CASSTEGLAGVSYEQYF.

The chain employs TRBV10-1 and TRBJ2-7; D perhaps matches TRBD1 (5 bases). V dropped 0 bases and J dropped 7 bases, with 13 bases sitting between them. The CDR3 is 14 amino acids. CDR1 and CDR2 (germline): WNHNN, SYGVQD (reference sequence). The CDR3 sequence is CASSESIGAREQYF. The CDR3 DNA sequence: TGCGCCAGCAGTGAGTCGATAGGGGCCCGGGAGCAGTACTTC.

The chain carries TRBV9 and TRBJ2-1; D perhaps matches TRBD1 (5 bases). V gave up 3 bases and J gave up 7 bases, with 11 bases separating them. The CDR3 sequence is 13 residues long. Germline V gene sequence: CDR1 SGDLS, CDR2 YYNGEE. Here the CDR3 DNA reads TGTGCCAGCAGCGCCTATGACAGAAATGAGCAGTTCTTC. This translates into CASSAYDRNEQFF.